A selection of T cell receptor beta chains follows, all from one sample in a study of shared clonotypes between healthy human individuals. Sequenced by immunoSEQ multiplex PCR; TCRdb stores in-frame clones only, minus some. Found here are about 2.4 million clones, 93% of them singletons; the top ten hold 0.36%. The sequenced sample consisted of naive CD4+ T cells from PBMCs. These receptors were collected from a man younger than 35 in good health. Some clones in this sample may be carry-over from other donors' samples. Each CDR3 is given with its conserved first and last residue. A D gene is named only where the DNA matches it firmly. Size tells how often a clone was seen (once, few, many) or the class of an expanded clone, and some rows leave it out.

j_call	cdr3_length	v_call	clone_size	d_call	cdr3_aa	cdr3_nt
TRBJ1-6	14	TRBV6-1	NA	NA	CASSEAGSHSPLHF	TGTGCCAGCAGTGAAGCGGGGTCTCATTCACCCCTCCACTTT
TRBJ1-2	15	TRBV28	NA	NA	CASGTLQGGDYGYTF	TGTGCCAGCGGTACCCTACAGGGTGGGGACTATGGCTACACCTTC
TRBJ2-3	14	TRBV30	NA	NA	CAWSGGQSTDTQYF	TGTGCCTGGAGCGGGGGGCAAAGCACAGATACGCAGTATTTT
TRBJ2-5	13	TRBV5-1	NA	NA	CASSWDYQETQYF	TGCGCCAGCAGCTGGGACTACCAAGAGACCCAGTACTTC
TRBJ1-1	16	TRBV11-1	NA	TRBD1	CASSQGTGPENTEAFF	TGTGCCAGCAGCCAGGGGACAGGGCCTGAGAACACTGAAGCTTTCTTT
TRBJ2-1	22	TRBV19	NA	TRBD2	CASTQPTPEVLAGGPIYNEQFF	TGTGCCAGTACCCAACCTACCCCGGAGGTACTAGCGGGAGGGCCGATCTACAATGAGCAGTTCTTC
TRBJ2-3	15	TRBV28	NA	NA	CASTQPGPGKYTQYF	TGTGCCAGCACCCAACCGGGTCCAGGGAAGTATACGCAGTATTTT
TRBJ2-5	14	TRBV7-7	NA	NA	CASSPIVGRETQYF	TGTGCCAGCAGCCCCATTGTGGGGAGGGAGACCCAGTACTTC
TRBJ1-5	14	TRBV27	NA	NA	CASSYIGGNQPQHF	TGTGCCAGCAGTTATATAGGTGGCAATCAGCCCCAGCATTTT
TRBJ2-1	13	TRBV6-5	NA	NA	CASSPHDTNEQFF	TGTGCCAGCAGCCCGCACGACACCAATGAGCAGTTCTTC
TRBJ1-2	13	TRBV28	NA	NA	CASSAGADYGYTF	TGTGCCAGCTCGGCGGGGGCGGACTATGGCTACACCTTC
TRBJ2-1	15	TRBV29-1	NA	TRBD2	CSVEGTRGGLNEQFF	TGCAGCGTTGAGGGGACTAGAGGGGGTCTCAATGAGCAGTTCTTC
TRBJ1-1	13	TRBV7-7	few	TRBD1	CASSATGLGEAFF	TGTGCCAGCAGCGCGACAGGGCTGGGTGAAGCTTTCTTT
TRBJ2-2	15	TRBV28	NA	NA	CASRLSLGYTGELFF	TGTGCCAGCAGATTGTCCTTGGGGTACACCGGGGAGCTGTTTTTT
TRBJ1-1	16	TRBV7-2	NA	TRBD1	CASSLLGTGAYTEAFF	TGTGCCAGCAGCTTACTTGGGACAGGGGCATACACTGAAGCTTTCTTT
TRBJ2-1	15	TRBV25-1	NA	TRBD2	CASSEPSGNYNEQFF	TGTGCCAGCAGTGAACCTAGCGGAAACTACAATGAGCAGTTCTTC
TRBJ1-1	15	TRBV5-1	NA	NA	CASSLVGLLNTEAFF	TGCGCCAGCAGCTTGGTTGGGTTACTGAACACTGAAGCTTTCTTT